Given below is one T cell receptor (beta chain) in context. What it binds is not known. It was through 5'RACE template switching that TCR cDNA was made, with a universal primer site and UMIs added. TCRdb called the 5' RACE reads again in MiXCR, with one record for every CDR3 protein. Of about 340,000 distinct CDR3 sequences listed, 8.5% to 9% were seen once; the top ten hold 15% to 20%. The CDR3 has 15 amino acids. Germline V gene sequence: CDR1 MNHEY, CDR2 SVGEGT. Trimming cost V 5 bases and J 2 bases, with 10 bases left between them. This entry is derived from a study of T cells after yellow fever vaccination. Broader study findings: A limited proportion of clonotypes was detected within both the CD4 and CD8 compartments.

The V and J genes are TRBV6-2 or TRBV6-3 and TRBJ2-6; no reliable D call. The clonotype comes from a man between 18 and 29 years old who received the YFV17D yellow fever vaccine. The material sequenced was PBMCs, taken on the day of the first yellow fever vaccination. CDR3 sequence: CASSPPQAGANVLTF. In DNA form, the CDR3 reads TGTGCCAGCAGTCCCCCGCAGGCTGGGGCCAACGTCCTGACTTTC.